This TCR beta chain was documented in a study of cytomegalovirus exposure and HLA in healthy donors (dated by TCRdb to 2016 to 2017). With regard to the full study: An earlier analysis of approximately 590 of the donors reported roughly 270 Gb of sequence data and 100 million to 130 million unique TCR beta sequences from some 180 million T cells. The study was designed to test whether signatures of past pathogen exposure could be identified by cataloging public T cell receptors. Because of strong linkage in the cohort, five DR-DQ haplotypes were treated as single units for association and clustering. The study used immunosequencing to profile the T cell repertoires of 666 subjects and linked those repertoires to cytomegalovirus serostatus. Across 398 genotyped donors of the cohort, an average of about 250,000 unique TCR beta nucleotide sequences per donor were sequenced, and 15% to 20% of those sequences were non-productive. Every repertoire in the discovery cohort had been generated on one and the same sequencing platform. To predict cytomegalovirus infection status, the study brought together high-throughput TCR immunosequencing, statistical association of individual TCRs with disease status, and machine learning. To decide whether each TCR beta V gene segment behaved as functional or pseudogenic, an earlier analysis of some 580 of the donors relied on high-throughput TCR beta sequencing. Donor age, sex, ethnicity and CMV serostatus were compiled alongside the repertoire data. Of the roughly 390 genotyped donors, about 84% fell in the genetic ancestry cluster associated with self-reported Caucasian donors. A later analysis re-examined previously published TCR beta repertoires from 600 to 700 donors and added high-resolution HLA genotyping to investigate patterns of TCR occurrence. The number of donors typed differed by locus, with about 629-630 for A, B, C, DRB1 and DQB1, roughly 520 for DQA1, 606 for DPA1, and some 440 for DPB1. An early release that covered around 590 HLA-typed donors contained approximately 320 gigabases of sequencing data and approximately 85 million unique TCR sequences. In addition to the first cohort of around 670 subjects, a separate validation cohort of 120 different subjects was used. A later genetic analysis used genome-wide SNP genotypes for about 60% of the roughly 700 donors, treating that subset as a discovery cohort. HLA typing covered class I and class II loci at four-digit resolution. Rather than using new phenotypic data, the later analysis identified candidate immune exposures from TCR beta sequences and from how often those sequences occurred across donors.

Library generation was performed with the immunoSEQ multiplex PCR assay. A mixture of 60 forward primers for TCR Vbeta segments and 13 reverse primers for TCR Jbeta segments was used in the multiplex PCR. A multiplex PCR assay on genomic DNA amplified the CDR3 region of rearranged TCR beta genes. Amplified TCR beta libraries were sequenced as 87-base-pair reads on the Illumina HiSeq System. The study's processing was this. In a later analysis, roughly 80 million unique TCR beta chains were counted across the roughly 700 repertoires, and about 10 million of these chains were shared by at least two donors. A nearest-neighbor algorithm error-corrected the raw reads and collapsed the reads into unique sequences, merging closely related sequences to remove PCR and sequencing errors. Alignment of CDR3 sequences to IMGT reference sequences was used to assign V, D and J gene segments. Each retained sequence needed at least a six-nucleotide match to both a V gene segment and a J gene segment. A rearrangement was called productive if the CDR3 had no stop codons and remained in frame with V and J, and every other rearrangement was called non-productive. CDR3 was defined according to IMGT convention as the region running from the second conserved V-encoded cysteine to the conserved J-encoded phenylalanine. In an earlier analysis of around 540 of the donors, sequences lacking an unambiguous match to a single V gene segment were excluded. An earlier analysis of 500 to 600 of the donors classified V segments as functional when productive rearrangements were above 56.7% and as segregating when the standard deviation between donors was above 5%. A statistical classification framework was developed to diagnose cytomegalovirus status using the catalog of TCR beta chain sequences. In a later analysis, V and J genes were assigned by comparing TCR nucleotide sequences against IMGT/GENE-DB human TR gene sequences. The TCRdist pipeline was used in a later analysis to assign CDR3 sequences and most-parsimonious VDJ recombination scenarios. In a later analysis, every TCR beta chain was defined by the combination of its CDR3 amino acid sequence and its V-gene family, and reads without a unique V-gene family were dropped. To address suspected cross-contamination and a sequencing artifact, a later analysis removed a few hundred highly shared, low-generation-probability nucleotide sequences. For each public chain, a later analysis derived a clonal expansion index from normalized ranks of inferred template counts within each repertoire. A later analysis computed generation probabilities with a VDJ recombination model fitted to out-of-frame rearrangements, and checked the results against IGoR. Hypergeometric tests were used in a later analysis to score TCR-TCR, TCR-HLA and TCR-CMV co-occurrence, with a repertoire-size bias correction applied to the TCR pairs. A later analysis estimated false discovery rates by permuting HLA or CMV assignments 20 times. In a later analysis, co-occurring TCRs were grouped using DBSCAN, with TCRdist sequence similarity added in when clustering inside HLA-allele-positive subsets. For co-occurrence clustering, repertoires with fewer than 30,000 or more than 120,000 public chains were excluded, along with a handful of repertoires with anomalous nucleotide sharing. TCRdb retrieved this table from immuneACCESS and kept in-frame rearrangements only. Not all clones are present; in checked studies, unresolved V genes account for under half, and no reason is known for the remainder. V, J and clone size reflect that table, while D and trimming were determined from the DNA. Present in this sample are 150,000 to 200,000 clones, around 81% of which were seen just once. Together, the top ten hold around 1.9% of the sample.

About this clone itself: What this receptor recognizes is not known. No base qualities exist here, and no much larger clone lies one base off it.

The cohort comprised fewer than 750 healthy bone marrow donors. Cohort members were all nominally healthy when sampled, although unrecorded immune exposures were likely present. The donor tested CMV seronegative and was one of the 352 seronegative cohort members. Every donor gave a peripheral blood sample, and the peripheral blood mononuclear cells from that sample were used for TCR beta sequencing. The Qiagen DNeasy Blood Extraction Kit was used to extract genomic DNA from the blood cell samples. The investigation overall reported the following: Strong co-occurrence of HLA alleles, especially DR and DQ, made assigning TCR associations to individual alleles difficult. A later analysis associated 15,000 or so TCR beta sequences with specific HLA alleles at a false discovery rate of 0.05. CMV serostatus was the only immune exposure information available for the cohort. Linkage disequilibrium might explain the correlated functional status among segregating V segments, but an unknown experimental factor could not be excluded. In an earlier analysis of approximately 590 of the donors, most TCR beta V segments appeared in productive rearrangements about 87% or about 30% of the time, broadly matching IMGT annotations. The authors suggested that the approach could potentially be extended to other disease states and immunological phenotypes. Roughly uniform sequencing depth across donors was assumed in presence/absence analyses, although this assumption may not hold. A further reported finding was that TCR beta sequences accurately predicted the HLA-A and HLA-B alleles for most subjects in the first cohort. In vitro tests confirmed that a few of the cytomegalovirus-associated TCR beta chains recognize cytomegalovirus antigens. Because HLA typing was missing for some donors at each locus, association tests included only the typed subset. The cohort was sequenced for TCR beta chains only, and without alpha or paired-chain data the features that could be detected were limited. Most CMV-associated TCR beta chains appeared to be HLA-restricted in a later analysis, and the HLA associations seemed to be driven largely by CMV exposure. A later genetic analysis reported fewer N-insertions in productive TCRs among donors in an Asian-associated ancestry cluster than the roughly 650-donor mean. According to a later analysis, TCR association rates differed among HLA loci, with DRB1 alleles showing the most associated TCRs and HLA-C alleles showing the fewest. A later genetic analysis associated a missense DCLRE1C variant with V-gene and J-gene trimming of TCR beta chains, and an independent cohort replicated the association. Compared with equally common non-associated chains, HLA-associated TCR beta chains in a later analysis were more clonally expanded and had lower generation probabilities. A later analysis reported that several top co-occurrence clusters appeared linked to parvovirus B19, influenza, CMV and Epstein-Barr virus. In both the original and validation cohorts, the classifier was reported to diagnose cytomegalovirus status with high specificity and sensitivity. A cluster of highly shared sequence variants was judged likely to represent a technical artifact of the sequencing pipeline. Some IMGT-functional V segments, including TRBV6-2 and TRBV6-3, could not be distinguished by the 87-base-pair reads and were therefore excluded. The earlier analysis of about 600 of the donors excluded seventeen rarely observed V segments, including chromosome 9 orphons, because counts were too low. A total of 164 TCR beta chains were listed by the study as associated with cytomegalovirus. Most TCR sequences were seen in very few donors, while some public TCRs were found in many individuals.

V loses 5 bases at its end and J loses 5 bases; junction bases beyond the gene matches: 12. CDR1 and CDR2, looked up from the germline V gene, are SGHTA and FQGNSA. The CDR3 runs 16 amino acids, cysteine and phenylalanine included. Left in the record is the CDR3 DNA by itself, 48 bases read in frame from the first base. Material: PBMCs. The sequence derives from a man between 18 and 29 years old in good health and CMV-seronegative. The chain couples TRBV7-2 to TRBJ2-5; TRBD1 agrees with 9 junctional bases. CDR3 loop: CASSRTGAPGQETQYF. The nucleotide sequence is TGTGCCAGCAGCCGGACAGGGGCCCCAGGGCAGGAGACCCAGTACTTC. With the rest looked up from the reference TRBV7-2 and TRBJ2-5 genes rather than sequenced, the full variable domain is GAGVSQSPSNKVTEKGKDVELRCDPISGHTALYWYRQSLGQGLEFLIYFQGNSAPDKSGLPSDRFSAERTGGSVSTLTIQRTQQEDSAVYLCASSRTGAPGQETQYFGPGTRLLVL.